Listed here are 16 T cell receptor beta chains from one sample, sequenced in a study of graft-versus-host responses after intestinal transplantation. Intraepithelial lymphocytes and lamina propria lymphocytes were released through processing of graft tissue. Produced via immunoSEQ multiplex PCR; TCRdb's table is partial and in-frame only. The sample holds tens of thousands of clones, around three quarters seen once. Sequenced here: ileum tissue, sampled 12 days after intestinal transplant. The receptors come from a human patient who received an intestinal transplant, so some T cells may come from the graft donor.

Concerning this clone itself: The sample carries other DNA sequences with the same CDR3. The chain carries TRBV19 and TRBJ1-1; D is ambiguous. The CDR3 consists of 11 residues. The V and J ends lost 9 bases and 5 bases respectively, with 10 bases between them. Germline assignment: CDR1 LNHDA and CDR2 SQIVND (reference sequence). The CDR3 protein is CASSRGTEAFF. DNA for the CDR3: TGTGCCAGCTCCCGCGGGACTGAAGCTTTCTTT.

The chain has TRBV9 and TRBJ2-1; D uncertain. There are 11 residues in the CDR3. CDR1 is SGDLS, CDR2 YYNGEE, per germline. V lost 3 bases and J 5 bases, leaving 3 bases between the germline ends. In nucleotides, the CDR3 is TGTGCCAGCAGCGCTAACAATGAGCAGTTCTTC. As protein: CASSANNEQFF.

The V gene is TRBV2, the J gene TRBJ1-6, with D uncertain. Trimming left V 7 bases short and J 0 bases short, with 7 bases between. The CDR3 extends over 14 amino acids. Germline V CDR1 and CDR2: SNHLY, FYNNEI. This chain's CDR3 is CASKLSSYNSPLHF. The DNA of the CDR3 is TGTGCCAGCAAGCTTAGCTCCTATAATTCACCCCTCCACTTT.

J is TRBJ1-1 and V is TRBV6-5; tentatively, D is TRBD1 (5 bases). Between the trimmed V and J ends, which lost 4 bases and 1 base, there was a span of 16 bases. This CDR3 region has 16 residues. Germline V gene lookup returns CDR1 MNHEY and CDR2 SVGAGI. The CDR3 DNA is TGTGCCAGCAGTTTTTCATTAGGGGAATCGAACACTGAAGCTTTCTTT. This gives the protein CASSFSLGESNTEAFF.

The rearrangement links TRBV6-1 to TRBJ2-7, with TRBD2 matching 7 bases. In germline, CDR1 is MNHNS, CDR2 SASEGT. V lost 5 bases, J lost 3 bases, and 7 bases stayed unmatched. The CDR3 loop spans 14 amino acids. CDR3 nucleotide sequence: TGTGCCAGCAGTACCCTAGCGGCTCTCTACGAGCAGTACTTC. Translating it yields CASSTLAALYEQYF.

The rearrangement joins TRBV27 to TRBJ2-2, with TRBD2 as a possible D gene (6 bases). Germline V lookup: CDR1 MNHEY, CDR2 SMNVEV (reference sequence). The V end was cut by 8 bases, the J end by 6 bases, with 16 bases between. This CDR3 spans 14 amino acids. The CDR3, as DNA: TGTGCCAGCCATGGCGGGGAAGGGCCCGGGGAGCTGTTTTTT. Its protein is CASHGGEGPGELFF.

The chain recombines TRBV7-2 with TRBJ2-3, with 14 bases matching TRBD2. The germline CDR1 and CDR2 sequences are SGHTA and FQGNSA. The junction had 9 bases not matched to a gene; V was cut back by 4 bases and J by 6 bases. The CDR3 consists of 17 residues. The CDR3 sequence: CASSSPRTSGRSDTQYF. In DNA, the CDR3 is TGTGCCAGCAGCTCCCCCCGGACTAGCGGGAGGTCGGATACGCAGTATTTT.

This chain links TRBV2 with TRBJ1-2, with D perhaps matching TRBD1 (5 bases). Trimming removed 5 bases at V and 1 base at J, with 14 bases between. CDR1 is SNHLY, CDR2 FYNNEI, per germline. This CDR3 region has 15 residues. The CDR3 DNA is TGTGCCAGCAGTCAAGACCTCGGGGGTAACTATGGCTACACCTTC. This encodes CASSQDLGGNYGYTF.

The genes are TRBV4-2 and TRBJ2-3, with D possibly being TRBD2 (5 bases). Germline loops: CDR1 LGHNA, CDR2 YNFKEQ. The CDR3 sequence is 16 residues long. The V end lost 1 base, the J end lost 3 bases, and 14 bases lay between the germline ends. This CDR3 reads CASSQVLAGGTDTQYF. Written as DNA, the CDR3 is TGTGCCAGCAGCCAAGTGTTGGCGGGCGGAACAGATACGCAGTATTTT.

The chain combines TRBV2 with TRBJ2-2; 9 nucleotides match TRBD2. The germline V gene encodes CDR1 SNHLY and CDR2 FYNNEI. Losses at the gene ends were 8 bases for V and 7 bases for J; bases not matched to a gene: 5. The CDR3 is 13 residues long. CDR3 bases: TGTGCCAGCGCGGGGGGGGCCGGCGGGGAGCTGTTTTTT. Amino acids: CASAGGAGGELFF.

The sample holds one count of this clone. The chain joins TRBV10-3 to TRBJ1-4; 11 nucleotides agree with TRBD1. Germline values: CDR1 ENHRY, CDR2 SYGVKD. Losses at the gene ends were 4 bases for V and 8 bases for J; bases not matched to a gene: 6. The CDR3 sequence is 15 residues long. In DNA, the CDR3 is TGTGCCATCAGTGGAGGACAGGGGGCAAGGGAAAAACTGTTTTTT. As protein: CAISGGQGAREKLFF.

This chain joins TRBV18 and TRBJ1-1; D is perhaps TRBD1 (6 bases). The CDR3 contains 15 residues. Germline V CDR1 and CDR2: KGHSH, LQKENI. Between the trimmed V and J ends, which lost 2 bases and 2 bases, there was a span of 12 bases. The CDR3 loop reads CASSPGPGGNTEAFF. The CDR3 region has the DNA TGTGCCAGCTCACCAGGCCCGGGGGGCAACACTGAAGCTTTCTTT.

CDR3 in DNA: TGTGCCAGCAGTTACGGGACTAGCTCCTACGAGCAGTACTTC. Protein sequence: CASSYGTSSYEQYF. This chain uses TRBV6-5 with TRBJ2-7, with 8 bases that match TRBD2. V lost 2 bases to trimming and J lost 0 bases; unmatched junction nucleotides: 0. Germline V gene lookup returns CDR1 MNHEY and CDR2 SVGAGI. This CDR3 is 14 amino acids long.

Here the CDR3 reads CASSIAYSGNTIYF. The DNA of the CDR3 is TGTGCCAGTAGTATAGCCTACTCTGGAAACACCATATATTTT. The rearrangement uses TRBV19 and TRBJ1-3; the D is unclear. Germline values: CDR1 LNHDA, CDR2 SQIVND (reference sequence). The CDR3 length is 14 residues. V lost 1 base and J 0 bases, leaving 4 bases between the germline ends. Combining the CDR3 with reference TRBV19 and TRBJ1-3 gives the whole variable domain DGGITQSPKYLFRKEGQNVTLSCEQNLNHDAMYWYRQDPGQGLRLIYYSQIVNDFQKGDIAEGYSVSREKKESFPLTVTSAQKNPTAFYLCASSIAYSGNTIYFGEGSWLTVV.

DNA of the CDR3: TGTGCCAGTAGTGCAGGGGTCGCCCCCAATGAGCAGTTCTTC. Translation: CASSAGVAPNEQFF. This chain connects TRBV19 to TRBJ2-1; possible D gene TRBD1, 6 bases. Per germline, CDR1 LNHDA and CDR2 SQIVND (reference sequence). The CDR3 runs 14 residues. Trimming took 5 bases from V and 6 from J, leaving 14 bases between them.

CDR3 loop: CASSRSGSGANVLTF. The CDR3 nucleotides are TGTGCCAGCTCAAGGAGCGGAAGTGGGGCCAACGTCCTGACTTTC. The chain joins TRBV18 to TRBJ2-6; the D gene is possibly TRBD2 (5 bases). The CDR3 covers 15 residues. The V gene's germline CDR1 is KGHSH and CDR2 LQKENI. The V gene lost 5 bases and the J gene lost 3 bases, with 11 bases spanning the gap.